This TCR beta chain derives from a study of OX40 agonist ivuxolimab in advanced cancers. Study-level points and caveats: No antigen was identified for the clonally expanded peripheral T cells.

Autoimmune disease history or systemic immunosuppression led to patients being barred. Only one count was recorded for this clone. What it binds is not known. Assay used: immunoSEQ multiplex PCR; TCRdb lists only in-frame clones, some missing. The sample consists of some 70,000 clones, approximately 83% of them appearing once. J lost 2 bases, V lost 0 bases, and 7 bases had no gene match. Germline assignment: CDR1 LNHNV and CDR2 YYDKDF (reference sequence). This CDR3 is 17 amino acids long. V usage is TRBV15 and J usage is TRBJ2-5; 9 bases fit TRBD1. The sample in question was CD4+ or CD8+ T cells sorted from blood, obtained in a trial of the OX40 agonist ivuxolimab. This TCR was recovered from an adult with an advanced solid tumor such as melanoma, head and neck, liver or kidney cancer. CDR3 sequence (DNA): TGTGCCACCAGCAGAGATTTGGGACAGGGAGGGCAAGAGACCCAGTACTTC. Translated, it gives CATSRDLGQGGQETQYF.